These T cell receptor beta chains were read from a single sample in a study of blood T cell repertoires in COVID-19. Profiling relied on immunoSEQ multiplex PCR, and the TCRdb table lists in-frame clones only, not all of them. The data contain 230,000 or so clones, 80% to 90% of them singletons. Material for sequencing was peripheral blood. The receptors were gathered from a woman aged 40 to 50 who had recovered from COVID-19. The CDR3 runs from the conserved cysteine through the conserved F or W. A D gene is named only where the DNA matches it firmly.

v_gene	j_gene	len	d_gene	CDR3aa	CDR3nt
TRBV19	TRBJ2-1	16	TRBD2	CASSRGGGRAYNEQFF	TGTGCCAGTAGTAGGGGAGGCGGGAGGGCCTACAATGAGCAGTTCTTC
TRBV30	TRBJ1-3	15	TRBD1	CAWSVRGPPGNTIYF	TGTGCCTGGAGTGTGAGGGGGCCCCCTGGAAACACCATATATTTT
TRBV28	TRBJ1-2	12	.	CASSAIRVGYTF	TGTGCCAGCAGTGCCATCCGGGTAGGCTACACCTTC
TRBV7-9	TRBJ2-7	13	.	CATSGTNAYEQYF	TGTGCCACCTCGGGGACAAACGCCTACGAGCAGTACTTC
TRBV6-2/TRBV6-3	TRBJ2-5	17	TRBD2	CASSAGLAGVFKETQYF	TGTGCCAGCAGCGCGGGACTAGCGGGAGTTTTTAAGGAGACCCAGTACTTC
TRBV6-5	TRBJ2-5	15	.	CASSLGGGERETQYF	TGTGCCAGCAGTTTGGGAGGAGGGGAGAGAGAGACCCAGTACTTC
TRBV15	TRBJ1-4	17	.	CATSRDPPDPTNEKLFF	TGTGCCACCAGCAGAGATCCGCCAGATCCAACTAATGAAAAACTGTTTTTT
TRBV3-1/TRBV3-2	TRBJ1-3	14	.	CASSQNVQGHTIYF	TGTGCCAGCAGCCAAAACGTACAGGGTCACACCATATATTTT
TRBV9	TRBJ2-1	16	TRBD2	CASSVGPRLADNEQFF	TGTGCCAGCAGCGTAGGTCCGAGACTAGCGGACAATGAGCAGTTCTTC
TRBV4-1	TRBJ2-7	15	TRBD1	CASSQIQGRGYEQYF	TGCGCCAGCAGCCAAATACAGGGGCGCGGATACGAGCAGTACTTC